What follows are 13 T cell receptor beta chains derived from one specimen sequenced in a study of Ad26.COV2.S vaccination and SARS-CoV-2 variants. Here immunoSEQ multiplex PCR was the method, and the copy in TCRdb shows in-frame clones only, minus some. The table lists 46,000 or so clones, 83% of them singletons. Source: peripheral blood, taken after recovery from COVID-19. The receptors here all came from a human donor who had recovered from COVID-19.

This chain links TRBV6-5 with TRBJ1-2, with 9 bases identical to TRBD1. The V and J ends lost 6 bases and 8 bases, in that order; junction bases with no gene match: 10. The CDR3 has 14 residues. Germline V lookup: CDR1 MNHEY, CDR2 SVGAGI. CDR3 DNA sequence: TGTGCCAGCAGCTTTACAGGGGGCGCGAAGGGCTACACCTTC. Protein sequence: CASSFTGGAKGYTF.

A few counts support this clone. V usage is TRBV5-5 and J usage is TRBJ2-2; D not resolved. Trimming shortened V by 3 bases and J by 3 bases, and 9 bases separated the two germline ends. The CDR3 totals 14 residues. Germline assignment: CDR1 SGHKS and CDR2 YYEKEE (reference sequence). The CDR3 bases are TGTGCCAGCAGCTATAGTAGAGACACCGGGGAGCTGTTTTTT. Encoded protein: CASSYSRDTGELFF.

The rearrangement links TRBV29-1 to TRBJ1-5, with D hard to call. The germline V gene encodes CDR1 SQVTM and CDR2 ANQGSEA. Trimming removed 6 bases at V and 0 bases at J, with 9 bases between. The CDR3 sequence is 13 residues long. The CDR3 reads CSVRTDSNQPQHF. CDR3 coding DNA: TGCAGCGTGCGGACGGATAGCAATCAGCCCCAGCATTTT.

This clone showed up just a few times. The V and J genes are TRBV19 and TRBJ2-3, with no clear D. The CDR3 consists of 13 residues. Per the germline V gene, CDR1 is LNHDA and CDR2 is SQIVND (reference sequence). V lost 5 bases, J lost 4 bases, and 10 bases lay in between. The CDR3 sequence: CASSASNADTQYF. CDR3 DNA sequence: TGTGCCAGTAGTGCCTCCAACGCAGATACGCAGTATTTT.

The chain links TRBV2 to TRBJ1-5, with a tentative D call TRBD1 (6 bases). V was trimmed by 7 bases and J by 5 bases, leaving 12 bases between them. The CDR3 runs to 13 residues. Germline values: CDR1 SNHLY, CDR2 FYNNEI. The CDR3 region is CASKGGEDQPQHF. In nucleotides, the CDR3 is TGTGCCAGCAAAGGGGGGGAGGATCAGCCCCAGCATTTT.

Only a few counts were recorded for this clone. The CDR3 protein is CASSPGGDSPLHF. In DNA form, the CDR3 reads TGTGCCAGCTCCCCCGGAGGGGATTCACCCCTCCACTTT. This chain uses TRBV18 with TRBJ1-6; possible D gene TRBD1, 5 bases. V shed 6 bases and J shed 8 bases, with 11 bases lying between them. Germline V gene lookup returns CDR1 KGHSH and CDR2 LQKENI. The CDR3 has 13 amino acids.

The chain is built from TRBV10-1 and TRBJ2-5; 8 nucleotides agree with TRBD2. Germline values: CDR1 WNHNN, CDR2 SYGVQD (reference sequence). The CDR3 totals 14 residues. J was trimmed by 5 bases and V by 2 bases; bases with no gene match: 4. As DNA, the CDR3 is TGCGCCAGCAGTGAGGGGGGCGGGAGGGAGACCCAGTACTTC. Translating it yields CASSEGGGRETQYF.

The rearrangement links TRBV5-5 to TRBJ2-3; D not certain. This CDR3 is built from 15 residues. Trimming left V 3 bases short and J 1 base short, with 12 bases between. Germline lookup yields CDR1 SGHKS and CDR2 YYEKEE (reference sequence). In nucleotides, the CDR3 is TGTGCCAGCAGCTCCGCAGTACGAGGCACAGATACGCAGTATTTT. Its translation is CASSSAVRGTDTQYF.

The CDR3 sequence is CASSQDGLRQRGYTF. For the CDR3, the DNA is TGCGCCAGCAGCCAAGATGGGTTGAGACAGAGAGGCTACACCTTC. The V and J genes are TRBV4-1 and TRBJ1-2, with D possibly being TRBD1 (5 bases). Germline CDR1 MGHRA, CDR2 YSYEKL. Trimming removed 0 bases at V and 8 bases at J, with 16 bases between. This CDR3 is 15 amino acids long.

Concerning this clone itself: The identical CDR3 is also encoded by other nucleotide sequences in the sample. This rearrangement joins TRBV18 to TRBJ2-2; D is possibly TRBD1 (6 bases). The germline gives CDR1 KGHSH, CDR2 LQKENI. The CDR3 contains 14 residues. Trimming removed 3 bases from V and 1 base from J, with 6 bases in between. In DNA, the CDR3 is TGTGCCAGCTCACCGGGACAGAACACCGGGGAGCTGTTTTTT. Amino acids: CASSPGQNTGELFF.

V and J are TRBV21-1 and TRBJ2-7; TRBD1 reflects the table's D call only, with no check against the DNA. TRBV21-1 is given as a pseudogene. The CDR3 length is 12 residues. CDR3 DNA: TGTGCCAGCAGCTCAGGGCCCTACGAGCAGTACGTC. Translating it yields CASSSGPYEQYV.

The CDR3 DNA reads as TGTGCCAGCAGCCAGTTTGGGACAGGGAGCGAGACCCAGTACTTC. Translation: CASSQFGTGSETQYF. The chain employs TRBV6-6 and TRBJ2-5, with TRBD1 identical over 9 bases. Germline CDR1 and CDR2: MNHNY and SVGAGI (reference sequence). V shed 6 bases, J shed 5 bases, and the junction held 10 bases outside the gene matches. The CDR3 covers 15 residues.

J is TRBJ1-1 and V is TRBV5-1, with 7 bases that match TRBD1. Losses at the gene ends were 5 bases for V and 4 bases for J; bases not matched to a gene: 5. The CDR3 is 13 residues long. Germline V lookup: CDR1 SGHRS, CDR2 YFSETQ. The CDR3 here is CASSGTAVTEAFF. CDR3 bases: TGCGCCAGCAGTGGGACAGCGGTCACTGAAGCTTTCTTT.